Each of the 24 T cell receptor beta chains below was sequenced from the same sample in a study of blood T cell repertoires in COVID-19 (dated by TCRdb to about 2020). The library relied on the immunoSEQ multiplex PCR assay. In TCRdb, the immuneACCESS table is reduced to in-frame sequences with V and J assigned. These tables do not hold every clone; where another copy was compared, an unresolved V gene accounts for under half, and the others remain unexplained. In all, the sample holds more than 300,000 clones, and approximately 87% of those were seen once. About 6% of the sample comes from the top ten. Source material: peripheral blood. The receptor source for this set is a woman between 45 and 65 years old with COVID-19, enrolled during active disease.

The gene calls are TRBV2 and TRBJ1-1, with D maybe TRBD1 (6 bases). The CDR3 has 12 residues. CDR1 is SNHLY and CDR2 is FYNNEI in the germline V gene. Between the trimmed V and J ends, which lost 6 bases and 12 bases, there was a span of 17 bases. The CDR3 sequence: CASRYRDISSFF. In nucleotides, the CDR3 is TGTGCCAGCAGGTATCGGGACATTTCTTCTTTCTTT.

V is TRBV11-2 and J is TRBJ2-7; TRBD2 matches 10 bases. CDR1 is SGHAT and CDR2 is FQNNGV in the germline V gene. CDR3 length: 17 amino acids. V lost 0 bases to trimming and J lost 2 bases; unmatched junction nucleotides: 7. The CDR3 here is CASSLEASGRGAYEQYF. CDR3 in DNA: TGTGCCAGCAGCTTAGAGGCTAGCGGGAGAGGGGCCTACGAGCAGTACTTC.

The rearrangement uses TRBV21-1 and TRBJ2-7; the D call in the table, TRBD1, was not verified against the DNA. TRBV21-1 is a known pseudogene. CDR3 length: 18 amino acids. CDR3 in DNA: TGTGCCAGCAGCCAACGGGACAGGGGGCCTTTTGACTCCTACGAGCAGTACTTC. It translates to CASSQRDRGPFDSYEQYF.

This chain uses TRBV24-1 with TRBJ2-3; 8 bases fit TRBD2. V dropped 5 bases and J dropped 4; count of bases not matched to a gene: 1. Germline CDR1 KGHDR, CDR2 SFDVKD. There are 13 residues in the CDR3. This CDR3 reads CATSAGRADTQYF. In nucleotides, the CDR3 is TGTGCCACCAGTGCCGGGAGGGCAGATACGCAGTATTTT.

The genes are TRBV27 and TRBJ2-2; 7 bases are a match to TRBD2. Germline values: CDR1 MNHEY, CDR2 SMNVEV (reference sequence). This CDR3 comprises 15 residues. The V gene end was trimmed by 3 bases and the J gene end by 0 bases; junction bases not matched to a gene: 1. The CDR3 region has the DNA TGTGCCAGCAGTTTTAGCGGGCCGAACACCGGGGAGCTGTTTTTT. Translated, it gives CASSFSGPNTGELFF.

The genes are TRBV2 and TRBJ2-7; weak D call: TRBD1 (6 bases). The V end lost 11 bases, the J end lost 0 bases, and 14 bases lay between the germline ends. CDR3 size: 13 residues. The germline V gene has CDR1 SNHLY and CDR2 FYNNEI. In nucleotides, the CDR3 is TGTGCCGGCCAAGGGGACACCTCCTACGAGCAGTACTTC. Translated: CAGQGDTSYEQYF.

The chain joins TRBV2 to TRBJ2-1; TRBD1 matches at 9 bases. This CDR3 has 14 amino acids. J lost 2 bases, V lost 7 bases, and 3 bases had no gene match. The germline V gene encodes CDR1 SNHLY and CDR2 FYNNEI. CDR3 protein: CASNDRGTYNEQFF. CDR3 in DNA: TGTGCCAGCAACGACAGGGGGACCTACAATGAGCAGTTCTTC.

In DNA form, the CDR3 reads TGTGCCAGCAGTCCCCCGGGACAGGGGCTCCACGAGCAGTACTTC. As protein: CASSPPGQGLHEQYF. This sequence joins TRBV6-5 and TRBJ2-7; 10 bases match TRBD1. After removal of 5 bases from V and 5 bases from J, the junction contained 9 bases not matched to a gene. From germline, CDR1 is MNHEY and CDR2 SVGAGI. The CDR3 loop spans 15 amino acids.

The CDR3 nucleotides are TGTGCCAGCACCCAGGGGGCCGATCAGCCCCAGCATTTT. It specifies CASTQGADQPQHF. The gene calls are TRBV6-5 and TRBJ1-5, with 8 bases lining up with TRBD1. Germline V gene lookup returns CDR1 MNHEY and CDR2 SVGAGI. The trim removed 7 bases at V and 5 bases at J, leaving 4 bases unmatched. CDR3 size: 13 residues.

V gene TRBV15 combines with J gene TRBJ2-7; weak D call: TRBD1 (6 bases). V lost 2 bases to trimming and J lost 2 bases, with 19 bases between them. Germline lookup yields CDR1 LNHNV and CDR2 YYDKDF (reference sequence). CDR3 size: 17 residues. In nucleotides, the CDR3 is TGTGCCACCAGCAGATCATCCGGGACATCTAACCCCTACGAGCAGTACTTC. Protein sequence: CATSRSSGTSNPYEQYF.

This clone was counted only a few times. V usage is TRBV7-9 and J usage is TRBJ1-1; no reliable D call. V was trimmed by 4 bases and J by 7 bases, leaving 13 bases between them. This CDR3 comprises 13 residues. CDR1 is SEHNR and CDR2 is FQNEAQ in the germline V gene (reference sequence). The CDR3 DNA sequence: TGTGCCAGCAGCTCCGATTGGAGTAGTGAAGCTTTCTTT. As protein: CASSSDWSSEAFF. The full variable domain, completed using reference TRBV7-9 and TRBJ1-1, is DTGVSQNPRHKITKRGQNVTFRCDPISEHNRLYWYRQTLGQGPEFLTYFQNEAQLEKSRLLSDRFSAERPKGSFSTLEIQRTEQGDSAMYLCASSSDWSSEAFFGQGTRLTVV.

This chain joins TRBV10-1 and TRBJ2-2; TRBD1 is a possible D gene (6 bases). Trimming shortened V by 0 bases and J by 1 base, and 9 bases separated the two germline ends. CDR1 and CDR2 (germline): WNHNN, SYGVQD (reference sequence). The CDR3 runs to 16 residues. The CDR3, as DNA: TGCGCCAGCAGTGAGTCCGGGACAAAGAACACCGGGGAGCTGTTTTTT. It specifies CASSESGTKNTGELFF.

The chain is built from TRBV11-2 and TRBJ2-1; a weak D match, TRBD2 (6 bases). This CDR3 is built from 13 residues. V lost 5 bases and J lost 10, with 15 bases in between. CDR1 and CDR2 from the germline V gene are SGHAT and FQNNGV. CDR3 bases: TGTGCCAGCAGCGCCATCGTGGAGGGGGAGCAGTTCTTC. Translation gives CASSAIVEGEQFF.

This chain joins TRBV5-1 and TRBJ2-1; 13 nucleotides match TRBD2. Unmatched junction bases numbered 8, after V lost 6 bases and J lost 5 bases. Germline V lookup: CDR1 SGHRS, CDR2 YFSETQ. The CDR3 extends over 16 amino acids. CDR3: CASTAPGLAGNNEQFF. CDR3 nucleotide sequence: TGCGCCAGCACCGCCCCGGGACTAGCGGGAAACAATGAGCAGTTCTTC.

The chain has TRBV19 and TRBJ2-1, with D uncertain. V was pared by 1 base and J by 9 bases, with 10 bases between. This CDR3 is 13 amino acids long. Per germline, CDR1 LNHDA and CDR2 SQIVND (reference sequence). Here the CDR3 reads CASSIAPTGEQFF. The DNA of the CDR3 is TGTGCCAGTAGTATAGCCCCTACTGGTGAGCAGTTCTTC.

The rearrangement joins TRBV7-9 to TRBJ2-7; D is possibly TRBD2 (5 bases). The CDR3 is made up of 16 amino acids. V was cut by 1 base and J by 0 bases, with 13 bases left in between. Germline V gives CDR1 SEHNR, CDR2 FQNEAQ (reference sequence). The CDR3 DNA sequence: TGTGCCAGCAGCTTAGTCTTGGGCGGGCCCTCCTACGAGCAGTACTTC. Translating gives CASSLVLGGPSYEQYF. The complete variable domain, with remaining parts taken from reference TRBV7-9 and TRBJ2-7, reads DTGVSQNPRHKITKRGQNVTFRCDPISEHNRLYWYRQTLGQGPEFLTYFQNEAQLEKSRLLSDRFSAERPKGSFSTLEIQRTEQGDSAMYLCASSLVLGGPSYEQYFGPGTRLTVT.

Here the CDR3 reads CASRGALTSGTDTQYF. CDR3 bases: TGCGCCAGCAGGGGAGCTTTGACTAGCGGCACAGATACGCAGTATTTT. The rearrangement links TRBV5-1 to TRBJ2-3; 8 positions match TRBD2. Trimming cost V 5 bases and J 1 base; bases outside gene matches: 9. Germline V lookup: CDR1 SGHRS, CDR2 YFSETQ. The CDR3 has 16 residues.

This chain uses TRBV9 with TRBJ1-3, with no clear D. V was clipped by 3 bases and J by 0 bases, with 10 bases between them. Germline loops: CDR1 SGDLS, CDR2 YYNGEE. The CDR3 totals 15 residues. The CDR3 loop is CASSARGNSGNTIYF. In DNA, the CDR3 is TGTGCCAGCAGCGCCAGAGGGAACTCTGGAAACACCATATATTTT.

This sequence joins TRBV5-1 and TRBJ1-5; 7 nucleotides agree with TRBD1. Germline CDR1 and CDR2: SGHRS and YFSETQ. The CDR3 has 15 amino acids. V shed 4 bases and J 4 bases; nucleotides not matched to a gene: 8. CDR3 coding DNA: TGCGCCAGCAGCGTAGAGACAGGGAGAAATCAGCCCCAGCATTTT. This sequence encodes CASSVETGRNQPQHF.

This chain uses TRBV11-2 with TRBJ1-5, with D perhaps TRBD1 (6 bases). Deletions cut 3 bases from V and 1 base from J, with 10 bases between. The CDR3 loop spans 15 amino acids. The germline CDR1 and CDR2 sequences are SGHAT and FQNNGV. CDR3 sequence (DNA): TGTGCCAGCAGCTTGGGGGCAGGAAGCAATCAGCCCCAGCATTTT. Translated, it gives CASSLGAGSNQPQHF.

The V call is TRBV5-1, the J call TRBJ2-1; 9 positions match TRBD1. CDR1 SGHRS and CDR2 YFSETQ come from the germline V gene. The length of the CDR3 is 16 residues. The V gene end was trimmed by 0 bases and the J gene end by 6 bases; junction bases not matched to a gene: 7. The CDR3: CASSLVPQGAINEQFF. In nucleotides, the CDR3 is TGCGCCAGCAGCTTGGTTCCACAGGGGGCAATCAATGAGCAGTTCTTC.

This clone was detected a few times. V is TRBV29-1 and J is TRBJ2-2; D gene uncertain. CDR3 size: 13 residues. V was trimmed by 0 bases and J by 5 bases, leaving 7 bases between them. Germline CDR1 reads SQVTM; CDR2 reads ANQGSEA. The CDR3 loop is CSVEETGTGELFF. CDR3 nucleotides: TGCAGCGTTGAAGAGACTGGGACCGGGGAGCTGTTTTTT.

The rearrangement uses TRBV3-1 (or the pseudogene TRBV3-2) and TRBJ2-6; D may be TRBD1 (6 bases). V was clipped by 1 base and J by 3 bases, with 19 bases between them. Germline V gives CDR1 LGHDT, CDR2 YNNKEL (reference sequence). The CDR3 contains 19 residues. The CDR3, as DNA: TGTGCCAGCAGCCAAGGGTTTGGGGGCAGCGAGGATGGGGCCAACGTCCTGACTTTC. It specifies CASSQGFGGSEDGANVLTF.

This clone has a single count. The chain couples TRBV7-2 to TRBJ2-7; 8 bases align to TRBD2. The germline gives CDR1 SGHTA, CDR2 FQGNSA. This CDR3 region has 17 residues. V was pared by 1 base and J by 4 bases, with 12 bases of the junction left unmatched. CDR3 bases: TGTGCCAGCAGCTTAGGCCCTTCCGGGACTAGGGGGTACGAGCAGTACTTC. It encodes CASSLGPSGTRGYEQYF.